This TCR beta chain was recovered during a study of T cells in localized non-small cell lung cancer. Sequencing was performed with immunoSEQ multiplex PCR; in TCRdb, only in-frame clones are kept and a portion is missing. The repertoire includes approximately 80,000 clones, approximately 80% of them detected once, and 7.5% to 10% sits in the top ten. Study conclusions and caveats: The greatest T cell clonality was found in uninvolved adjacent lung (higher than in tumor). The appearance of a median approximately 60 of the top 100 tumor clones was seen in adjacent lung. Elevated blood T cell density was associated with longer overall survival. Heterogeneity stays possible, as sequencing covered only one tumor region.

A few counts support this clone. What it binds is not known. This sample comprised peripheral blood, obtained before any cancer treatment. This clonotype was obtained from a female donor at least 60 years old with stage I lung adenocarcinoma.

CDR3 DNA: TGCAGCGTTGAAGCCGAGGGGGCTTCTGACATTCAGTACTTC. It is translated as CSVEAEGASDIQYF. V usage is TRBV29-1 and J usage is TRBJ2-4; TRBD1 matches 7 bases. The CDR3 is 14 amino acids. In germline, CDR1 is SQVTM, CDR2 ANQGSEA. V dropped 1 base and J dropped 8; count of bases not matched to a gene: 8.